This T cell receptor beta chain was recorded in a study of T-cell reconstitution after alpha-beta-depleted transplantation in children. Study observations and caveats: Where alpha-beta T cells came from about two months after transplant was reportedly several hundred expanded graft clones. It was surviving recipient T cells and thymic progenitors that gave some patients high TCRbeta diversity at day 60. Newly generated T cells supplied most T-cell counts and diversity one year post-transplant.

Of note for this clonotype: The antigen remains undetermined.

Preparing the TCRbeta library involved the use of unique molecular identifiers. MiXCR, run by TCRdb on the PCR reads, gives a single entry per CDR3 protein. The sample consists of fewer than 550,000 distinct CDR3 sequences, roughly an eighth of them appearing once. CDR3 size: 16 residues. CDR1 is SGHTA and CDR2 is FQGNSA in the germline V gene. The trim removed 2 bases at V and 6 bases at J, leaving 8 bases unmatched. V is TRBV7-2 and J is TRBJ2-3, with 10 bases that match TRBD2. Sequenced material: PBMCs, mostly from graft donor cells, taken 180 days after TCRalphabeta/CD19-depleted stem cell transplant. This receptor was identified in a female patient younger than 10 who had a stem cell transplant for aplastic anemia, so the T cells may come from the graft donor. The chain's CDR3 is CASSLSPSGRGDTQYF. As DNA, the CDR3 is TGTGCCAGCAGCTTAAGTCCTAGCGGGAGAGGGGATACGCAGTATTTT.